The entry below gives a single T cell receptor (beta chain) sequence along with its context. Its antigen is currently unknown. The source of the sample is a study of shared clonotypes between healthy human individuals. Findings of the study overall: The donor pool, a small one, limited the genetic and exposure-history diversity represented.

Generated by immunoSEQ multiplex PCR, the TCRdb table keeps only in-frame clones and is missing some. The sample shows about 2.1 million clones, just over 90% of them seen only once. The naive CD8 population came from CD45RO-negative cells selected for CCR7, without terminally differentiated effector memory CD45RA+ cells. Sequencing was done on a sample of naive CD8+ T cells from PBMCs. The sequence was obtained from a man between 18 and 35 years old in good health. Some clones in this sample may be carry-over from other donors' samples.

The CDR3 nucleotides are TGTGCCAGCAGCTTAGGGGGACAGCCTCCATACGAGCAGTACTTC. Translation gives CASSLGGQPPYEQYF. The rearrangement joins TRBV11-3 to TRBJ2-7; the match to TRBD1 covers 7 bases. CDR3 size: 15 residues. The germline CDR1 and CDR2 sequences are SGHNT and YENEEA. V was clipped by 1 base and J by 4 bases; unmatched bases: 7.